A single sample is the source of the 5 T cell receptor beta chains below, sequenced in a study of T cells after yellow fever vaccination. TCRdb redid the calling of the 5' RACE reads with MiXCR, one entry per CDR3 protein. The sample includes under 250,000 distinct CDR3 sequences, 6.9% of them seen just once. Sequencing used CD4+ T cells sorted from PBMCs, obtained 15 days after the yellow fever booster vaccination. The receptors were gathered from a man aged 25-40 years who received the YFV17D yellow fever vaccine.

Details on this clonotype: This may stem from a read error, because a much larger clone lies one nucleotide away. The gene calls are TRBV3-1 and TRBJ2-3, with TRBD2 matching 13 bases. V lost 7 bases to trimming and J lost 1 base; unmatched junction nucleotides: 8. The CDR3 covers 17 residues. Per germline, CDR1 LGHDT and CDR2 YNNKEL (reference sequence). Here the CDR3 DNA reads TGTGCCAGCACTCCATCCGGACTAGCGGGGGGCACAGATACGCAGTATTTT. Translated, it gives CASTPSGLAGGTDTQYF.

The chain uses TRBV5-1 and TRBJ2-7; 8 nucleotides line up with TRBD2. V lost 2 bases and J lost 2; bases outside the gene matches: 6. CDR1 and CDR2 from the germline V gene are SGHRS and YFSETQ. The CDR3 is 15 residues long. The CDR3 nucleotides are TGCGCCAGCAGCTTAGCGGGAGCAGGGGCCTACGAGCAGTACTTC. Protein sequence: CASSLAGAGAYEQYF.

This clonotype has a handful of counts. This chain connects TRBV10-2 to TRBJ2-3, with TRBD2 matching over 9 bases. V trimming: 5 bases; J trimming: 3 bases; junction bases outside the gene matches: 12. This CDR3 region has 17 residues. CDR1 and CDR2 (germline): WSHSY, SAAADI. The CDR3 DNA sequence: TGCGCCAGCAGTCTGACTAGCGGAAAGTGGGTGACAGATACGCAGTATTTT. Protein product: CASSLTSGKWVTDTQYF.

This clonotype turned up a few times. This chain joins TRBV5-1 and TRBJ2-1, with TRBD1 matching over 10 bases. Trimming took 4 bases from V and 3 from J; bases not matched to a gene: 4. The CDR3 has 15 residues. Germline lookup yields CDR1 SGHRS and CDR2 YFSETQ. CDR3 nucleotides: TGCGCCAGCAGCAGACAGGGGGCCATCTACAATGAGCAGTTCTTC. As protein: CASSRQGAIYNEQFF.

J is TRBJ2-2 and V is TRBV10-3; 8 bases are shared with TRBD2. Germline V gene lookup returns CDR1 ENHRY and CDR2 SYGVKD. V gave up 0 bases and J gave up 1 base; unmatched junction bases: 1. This CDR3 contains 16 residues. This CDR3 reads CAISESTSGNTGELFF. As DNA, the CDR3 is TGTGCCATCAGTGAGTCCACTAGCGGGAACACCGGGGAGCTGTTTTTT.